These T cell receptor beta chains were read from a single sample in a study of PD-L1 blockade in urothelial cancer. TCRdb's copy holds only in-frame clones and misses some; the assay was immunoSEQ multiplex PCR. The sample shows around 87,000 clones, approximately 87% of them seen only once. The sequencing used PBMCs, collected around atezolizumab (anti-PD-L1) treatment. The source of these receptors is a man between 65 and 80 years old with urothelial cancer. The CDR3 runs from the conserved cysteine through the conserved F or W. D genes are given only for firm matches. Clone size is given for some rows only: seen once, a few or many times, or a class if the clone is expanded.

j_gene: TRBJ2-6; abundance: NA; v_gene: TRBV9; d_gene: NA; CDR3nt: TGTGCCAGCAGCGCCAGGGAGGCCAACGTCCTGACTTTC; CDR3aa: CASSAREANVLTF
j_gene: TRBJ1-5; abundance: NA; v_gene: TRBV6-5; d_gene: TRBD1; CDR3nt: TGTGCCAGCAGCAGGGACAGGAGGGGGGATCAGCCCCAGCATTTT; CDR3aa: CASSRDRRGDQPQHF
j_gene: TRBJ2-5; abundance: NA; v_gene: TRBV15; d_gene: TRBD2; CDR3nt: TGTGCCACCAGCAGACCGGGACTAGCTATAGAGACCCAGTACTTC; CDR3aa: CATSRPGLAIETQYF
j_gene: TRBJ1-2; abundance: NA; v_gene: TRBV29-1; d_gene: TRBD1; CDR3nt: TGCAGCGTTGATCGCACAGGGGCGGATAACTATGGCTACACCTTC; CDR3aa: CSVDRTGADNYGYTF
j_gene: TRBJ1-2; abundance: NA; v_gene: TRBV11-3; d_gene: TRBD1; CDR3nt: TGTGCCAGCAGCTCCCCGCAGGGGGCATATGGCTACACCTTC; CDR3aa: CASSSPQGAYGYTF
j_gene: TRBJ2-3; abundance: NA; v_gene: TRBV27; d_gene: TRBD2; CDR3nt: TGTGCCAGCAGTTTAGTGGGAGGGCCGACAGATACGCAGTATTTT; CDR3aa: CASSLVGGPTDTQYF
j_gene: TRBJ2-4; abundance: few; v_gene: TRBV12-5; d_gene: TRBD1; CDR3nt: TGTGCTAGTGGTTCGAGTTCAGCTTCCGGGACAGTAACCAAAAACATTCAGTACTTC; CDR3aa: CASGSSSASGTVTKNIQYF
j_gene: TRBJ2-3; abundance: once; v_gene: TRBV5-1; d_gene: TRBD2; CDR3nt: TGCGCCAGCAGCTCGTTAGCGGGGGCCCTCCAGGATACGCAGTATTTT; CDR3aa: CASSSLAGALQDTQYF
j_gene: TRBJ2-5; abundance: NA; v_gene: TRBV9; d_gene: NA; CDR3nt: TGTGCCAGCAGCGCCCAAAGTCTCGCATCCGGGGCCCAGTACTTC; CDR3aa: CASSAQSLASGAQYF
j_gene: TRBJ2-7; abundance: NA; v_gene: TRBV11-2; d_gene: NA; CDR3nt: TGTGCCAGCAGCTTACTTAGCAGCTACGAGCAGTACTTC; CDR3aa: CASSLLSSYEQYF
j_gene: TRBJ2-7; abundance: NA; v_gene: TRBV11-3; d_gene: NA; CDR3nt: TGTGCCAGCGGGCCCCCCTACGAGCAGTACTTC; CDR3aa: CASGPPYEQYF
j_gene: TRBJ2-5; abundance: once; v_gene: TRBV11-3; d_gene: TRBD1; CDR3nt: TGTGCCAGCAGCCAGGACAGGCAGACCCAGTACTTC; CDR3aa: CASSQDRQTQYF
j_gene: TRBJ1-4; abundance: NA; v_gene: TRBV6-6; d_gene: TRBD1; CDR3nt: TGTGCCAGCACCTCCCCGACAGGGAACGAAAAACTGTTTTTT; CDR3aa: CASTSPTGNEKLFF
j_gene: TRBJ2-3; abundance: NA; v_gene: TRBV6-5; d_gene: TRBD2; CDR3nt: TGTGCCAGTGGACTAGCGGGCCCCACAGATACGCAGTATTTT; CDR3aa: CASGLAGPTDTQYF
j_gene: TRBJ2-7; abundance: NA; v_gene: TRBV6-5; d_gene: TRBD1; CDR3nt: TGTGCCAGCAGTTACCTCGCGACAGGGGCGAACTACGAGCAGTACTTC; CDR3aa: CASSYLATGANYEQYF
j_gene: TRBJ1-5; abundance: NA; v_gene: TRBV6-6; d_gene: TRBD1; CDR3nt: TGTGCCAGCAGGTTCACAGGGGGCAGCAATCAGCCCCAGCATTTT; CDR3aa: CASRFTGGSNQPQHF
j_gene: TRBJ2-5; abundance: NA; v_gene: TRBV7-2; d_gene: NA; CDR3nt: TGTGCCAGCAGCTTAGTTGGTGGGGCCTTGAAAGAGACCCAGTACTTC; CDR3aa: CASSLVGGALKETQYF
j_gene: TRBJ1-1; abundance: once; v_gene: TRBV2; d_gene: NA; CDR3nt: TGTGCCACAGGTAACACTGAAGCTTTCTTT; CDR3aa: CATGNTEAFF
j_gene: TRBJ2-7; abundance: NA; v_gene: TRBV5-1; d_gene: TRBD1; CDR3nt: TGCGCCAGCAGCCCGGGACAGGGGGCAATCTCCTACGAGCAGTACTTC; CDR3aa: CASSPGQGAISYEQYF
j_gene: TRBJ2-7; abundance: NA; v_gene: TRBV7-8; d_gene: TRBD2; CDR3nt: TGTGCCAGCAGCCCCGGCGGGAGGGTATACGAGCAGTACTTC; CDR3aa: CASSPGGRVYEQYF
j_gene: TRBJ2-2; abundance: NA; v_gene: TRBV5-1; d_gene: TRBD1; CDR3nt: TGCGCCAGCAGCTTAGAGACAGGGGTGTCCGGGGAGCTGTTTTTT; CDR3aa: CASSLETGVSGELFF
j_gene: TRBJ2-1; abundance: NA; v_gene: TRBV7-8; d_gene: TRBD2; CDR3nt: TGTGCCAGCAGCTTAGAAGCGGGAGACCGCTACAATGAGCAGTTCTTC; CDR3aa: CASSLEAGDRYNEQFF
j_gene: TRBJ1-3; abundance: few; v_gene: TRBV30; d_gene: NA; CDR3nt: TGTGCCTCCCTCAAGGGGGACTCTGGAAACACCATATATTTT; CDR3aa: CASLKGDSGNTIYF
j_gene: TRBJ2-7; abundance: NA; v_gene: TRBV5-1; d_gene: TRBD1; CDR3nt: TGCGCCAGCAGCTTGGGGGGGACAGGGCGGGAGCAGTACTTC; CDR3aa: CASSLGGTGREQYF
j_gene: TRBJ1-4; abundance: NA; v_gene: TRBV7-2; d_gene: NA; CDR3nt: TGTGCCAGCAGTCCCCGGGATCTCCAAATCGGTGAAAAACTGTTTTTT; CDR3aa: CASSPRDLQIGEKLFF
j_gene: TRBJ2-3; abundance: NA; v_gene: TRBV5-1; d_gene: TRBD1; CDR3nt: TGCGCCAGCCGACCGGGACAGGGCACAGATACGCAGTATTTT; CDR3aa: CASRPGQGTDTQYF
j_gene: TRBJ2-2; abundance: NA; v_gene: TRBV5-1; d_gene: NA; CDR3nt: TGCGCCAGCAGCCCGACACTCGCGAACACCGGGGAGCTGTTTTTT; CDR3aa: CASSPTLANTGELFF
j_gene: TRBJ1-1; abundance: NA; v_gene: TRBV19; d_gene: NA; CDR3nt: TGTGCCAGTAGTATGAGTGTCGACACTGAAGCTTTCTTT; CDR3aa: CASSMSVDTEAFF
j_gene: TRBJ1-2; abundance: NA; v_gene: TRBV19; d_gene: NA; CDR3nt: TGTGCCAGTAGTATTCGGGGGGAAACCTATCTATTTGGCTACACCTTC; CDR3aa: CASSIRGETYLFGYTF
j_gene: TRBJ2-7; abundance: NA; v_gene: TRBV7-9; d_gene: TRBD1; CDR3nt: TGTGCCAGCAGCCCCGACAGGGCCACCTACGAGCAGTACTTC; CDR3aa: CASSPDRATYEQYF
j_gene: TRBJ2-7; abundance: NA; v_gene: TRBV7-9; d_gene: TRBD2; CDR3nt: TGTGCCAGCAGGGGGCCGGGGGGCTACGAGCAGTACTTC; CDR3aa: CASRGPGGYEQYF
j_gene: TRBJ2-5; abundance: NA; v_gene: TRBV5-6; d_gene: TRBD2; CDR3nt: TGTGCCAGCAGCGGGACTAGCCTAGAGACCCAGTACTTC; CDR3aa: CASSGTSLETQYF
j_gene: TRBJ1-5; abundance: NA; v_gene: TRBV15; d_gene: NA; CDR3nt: TGTGCCACCAGCAGAGATTTTGGGGGGAGTCAGCCCCAGCATTTT; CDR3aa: CATSRDFGGSQPQHF
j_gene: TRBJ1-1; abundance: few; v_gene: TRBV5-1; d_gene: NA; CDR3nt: TGCGCCAGCAGCTTAGGGGCGGTGGGGAACACTGAAGCTTTCTTT; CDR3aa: CASSLGAVGNTEAFF
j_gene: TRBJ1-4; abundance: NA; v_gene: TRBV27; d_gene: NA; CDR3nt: TGTGCCAGCAGTTTTCAGGGTAATGAAAAACTGTTTTTT; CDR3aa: CASSFQGNEKLFF
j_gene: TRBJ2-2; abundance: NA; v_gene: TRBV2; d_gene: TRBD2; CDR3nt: TGTGCCAGCAGTGAAGGCGGGAGGGCCCCCGGGGAGCTGTTTTTT; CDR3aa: CASSEGGRAPGELFF
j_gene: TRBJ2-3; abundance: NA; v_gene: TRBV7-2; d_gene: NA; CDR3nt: TGTGCCAGCAGCTTACAACACACAGATACGCAGTATTTT; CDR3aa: CASSLQHTDTQYF
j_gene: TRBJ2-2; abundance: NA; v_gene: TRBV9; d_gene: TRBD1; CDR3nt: TGTGCCAGCAGCTTTCGGACAGGGAACACCGGGGAGCTGTTTTTT; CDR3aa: CASSFRTGNTGELFF
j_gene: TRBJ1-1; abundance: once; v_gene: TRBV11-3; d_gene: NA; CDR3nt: TGTGCCAGCAGCCAGCTACTGACAATGAACACTGAAGCTTTCTTT; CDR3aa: CASSQLLTMNTEAFF
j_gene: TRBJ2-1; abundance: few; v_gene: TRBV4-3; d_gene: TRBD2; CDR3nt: TGCGCCAGCAGCCAAGATTCACTAGCGGTTAGCTCCTACAATGAGCAGTTCTTC; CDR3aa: CASSQDSLAVSSYNEQFF
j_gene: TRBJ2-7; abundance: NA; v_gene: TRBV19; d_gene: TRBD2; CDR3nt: TGTGCCAGTAGTAGAGTCGGACTAGCGGGGACCAGCGAGGACTACGAGCAGTACTTC; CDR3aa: CASSRVGLAGTSEDYEQYF
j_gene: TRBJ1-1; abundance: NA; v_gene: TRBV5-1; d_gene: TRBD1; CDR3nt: TGCGCCAGCAGCTACTTGACAGGGAACGAAGGCACTGAAGCTTTCTTT; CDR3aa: CASSYLTGNEGTEAFF
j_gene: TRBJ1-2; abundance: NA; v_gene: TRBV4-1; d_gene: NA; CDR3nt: TGCGCCAGCAGCCAAGTACCTTTCAAGGGGCCCCCCTACTATGGCTACACCTTC; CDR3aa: CASSQVPFKGPPYYGYTF
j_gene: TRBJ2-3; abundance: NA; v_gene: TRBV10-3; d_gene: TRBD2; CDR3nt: TGTGCCATCAGTGGGGAGGCTAGCGGGTACACAGATACGCAGTATTTT; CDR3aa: CAISGEASGYTDTQYF
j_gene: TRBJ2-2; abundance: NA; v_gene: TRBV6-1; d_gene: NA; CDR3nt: TGTGCCAGTAAAAGGGCGGGGGCTGACACCGGGGAGCTGTTTTTT; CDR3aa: CASKRAGADTGELFF
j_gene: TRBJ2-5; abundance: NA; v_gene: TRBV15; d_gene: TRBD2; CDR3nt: TGTGCCACCAGCAGAGATTTAGCGGGGCAGCGGGAGACCCAGTACTTC; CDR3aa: CATSRDLAGQRETQYF
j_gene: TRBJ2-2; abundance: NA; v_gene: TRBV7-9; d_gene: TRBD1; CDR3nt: TGTGCCAGCAGACCTGACAGGGACCTAACCGGGGAGCTGTTTTTT; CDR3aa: CASRPDRDLTGELFF
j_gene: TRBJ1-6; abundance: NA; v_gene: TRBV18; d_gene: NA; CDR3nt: TGTGCCAGCTCACCTCTGGGGGGAATGGATTCACCCCTCCACTTT; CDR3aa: CASSPLGGMDSPLHF
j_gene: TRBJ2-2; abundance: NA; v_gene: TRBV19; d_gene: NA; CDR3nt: TGTGCCAGTATCGGCCGGGGCAGGGGGGCCGGGGAGCTGTTTTTT; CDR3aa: CASIGRGRGAGELFF
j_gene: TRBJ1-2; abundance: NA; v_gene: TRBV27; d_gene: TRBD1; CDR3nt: TGTGCCAGCAGTTTAGTTCCGGGACAGTTTAACTATGGCTACACCTTC; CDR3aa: CASSLVPGQFNYGYTF
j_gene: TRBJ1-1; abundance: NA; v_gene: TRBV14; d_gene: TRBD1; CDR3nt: TGTGCCAGCAGCCATAGGGGGCAGACAACGAGCGAAGCTTTCTTT; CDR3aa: CASSHRGQTTSEAFF
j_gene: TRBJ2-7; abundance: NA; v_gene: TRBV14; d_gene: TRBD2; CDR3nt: TGTGCCAGCAGCCAAGATTATGTGGCGGGAGGGGGCGAGCAGTACTTC; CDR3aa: CASSQDYVAGGGEQYF
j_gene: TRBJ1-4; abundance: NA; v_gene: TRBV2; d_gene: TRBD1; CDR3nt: TGTGCCAGCGGGACAGAGAATGAAAAACTGTTTTTT; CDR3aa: CASGTENEKLFF
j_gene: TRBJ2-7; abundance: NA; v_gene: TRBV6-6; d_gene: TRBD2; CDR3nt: TGTGCCAGCAGTTCTGGACTAGCGGGGGGTACCTACGAGCAGTACTTC; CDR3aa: CASSSGLAGGTYEQYF
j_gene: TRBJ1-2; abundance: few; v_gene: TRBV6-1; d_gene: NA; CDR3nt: TGTGCCAGCAGTGAAAGGGGGTACTATGGCTACACCTTC; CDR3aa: CASSERGYYGYTF
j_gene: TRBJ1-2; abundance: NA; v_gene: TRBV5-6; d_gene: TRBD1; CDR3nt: TGTGCCAGCAGCCCCGGGACAGGGGGCAGAGTCAGCTATGGCTACACCTTC; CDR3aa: CASSPGTGGRVSYGYTF